The 4 T cell receptor beta chains listed next were all sequenced from one sample in a study of cytomegalovirus exposure and HLA in healthy donors. Primers for the PCR totalled 60 Vbeta and 13 Jbeta. The data were produced by immunoSEQ multiplex PCR, yet TCRdb's version contains in-frame clones alone and is incomplete. This sample has 120,000 or so clones, with roughly 74% found just once. Sequenced sample: PBMCs. The receptors were gathered from a woman aged 45-65 years in good health and CMV-seropositive.

With respect to this clone: At one end the junction does not follow the germline gene, possibly because of a read error. This chain uses TRBV4-2 with TRBJ1-4; 7 nucleotides line up with TRBD1. The CDR3 spans 12 residues. CDR1 is LGHNA and CDR2 is YNFKEQ in the germline V gene. The CDR3 DNA reads as TGTGCCAGCAGCCAGGGCTTTGGGCAGGGGGTTTTT. Amino acids: CASSQGFGQGVF.

Comment on this clone: An end of the junction differs from the germline gene, which may be a read error. The chain links TRBV5-4 to TRBJ1-1; D is perhaps TRBD1 (6 bases). Germline V gene data show CDR1 as SGHNT and CDR2 as YYREEE (reference sequence). This CDR3 is built from 15 residues. Written as DNA, the CDR3 is TGTTCCAGCAGCATTGGACAGACCGTGAACACTGAAGCTTTCTTT. Its translation: CSSSIGQTVNTEAFF.

This clone was observed a handful of times. The V and J genes are TRBV7-8 and TRBJ1-1; D ambiguous. V shed 6 bases and J shed 0 bases, with 11 bases lying between them. Germline loops: CDR1 SGHVS, CDR2 FQNEAQ. The CDR3 is 14 amino acids. CDR3 nucleotide sequence: TGTGCCAGCAGACGGGATCAGATGAACACTGAAGCTTTCTTT. It is translated as CASRRDQMNTEAFF.

V is TRBV7-2 and J is TRBJ2-5; D gene ambiguous. The CDR3 is made up of 15 amino acids. V lost 5 bases, J lost 4 bases, and 17 bases lay in between. CDR1 and CDR2 from the germline V gene are SGHTA and FQGNSA. As DNA, the CDR3 is TGTGCCAGCAGCCCTCTGAGGAGCGTGGGAGAGACCCAGTACTTC. It yields the protein CASSPLRSVGETQYF.